Listed below are T cell receptor beta chains from one sample, sequenced in a study of T cell responses to AZD1222 COVID-19 vaccine. TCRdb's copy holds only in-frame clones and misses some; the assay was immunoSEQ multiplex PCR. The sample has under 85,000 clones, 87% seen once. The specimen was peripheral blood, collected on day 0 of AZD1222 vaccination. The source is an adult in good health. The CDR3 runs from the conserved cysteine through the conserved F or W. Fields, in order: J gene, D gene, V gene, CDR3 protein. The D gene is left open where the match is weak.

j_gene: TRBJ1-4; d_gene: -; v_gene: TRBV12-3/TRBV12-4; CDR3aa: CASSGTVGGKLFF
j_gene: TRBJ2-1; d_gene: TRBD2; v_gene: TRBV7-6; CDR3aa: CASSLYTSGYNEQFF
j_gene: TRBJ1-1; d_gene: -; v_gene: TRBV6-6; CDR3aa: CASSRQINTEAFF
j_gene: TRBJ1-2; d_gene: -; v_gene: TRBV7-9; CDR3aa: CASSPNDNYGYTF
j_gene: TRBJ2-3; d_gene: -; v_gene: TRBV28; CDR3aa: CASSLNGAGDTQYF
j_gene: TRBJ1-3; d_gene: -; v_gene: TRBV11-3; CDR3aa: CASSLPSPRDRSGNTIYF
j_gene: TRBJ1-5; d_gene: -; v_gene: TRBV12-3/TRBV12-4; CDR3aa: CASSLAGNQPQHF
j_gene: TRBJ2-1; d_gene: TRBD2; v_gene: TRBV24-1; CDR3aa: CATVGSGGGMDEQFF
j_gene: TRBJ2-7; d_gene: -; v_gene: TRBV20-1; CDR3aa: CSASDPESRSYEQYF
j_gene: TRBJ1-5; d_gene: -; v_gene: TRBV28; CDR3aa: CASSVGYQPQHF
j_gene: TRBJ2-6; d_gene: -; v_gene: TRBV5-1; CDR3aa: CASSLTRLSGANVLTF
j_gene: TRBJ2-1; d_gene: TRBD2; v_gene: TRBV10-3; CDR3aa: CAISERTSGYNEQFF
j_gene: TRBJ1-1; d_gene: -; v_gene: TRBV29-1; CDR3aa: CSVGKGVTEAFF
j_gene: TRBJ2-3; d_gene: TRBD2; v_gene: TRBV7-3; CDR3aa: CASSLSAGGPDTQYF
j_gene: TRBJ1-2; d_gene: -; v_gene: TRBV28; CDR3aa: CATRKAVNGYTF
j_gene: TRBJ1-3; d_gene: -; v_gene: TRBV30; CDR3aa: CAWRVTGYTIYF
j_gene: TRBJ1-5; d_gene: -; v_gene: TRBV19; CDR3aa: CASSIDRSNQPQHF
j_gene: TRBJ2-7; d_gene: -; v_gene: TRBV11-3; CDR3aa: CASSLRTSTEQYF
j_gene: TRBJ2-7; d_gene: -; v_gene: TRBV11-3; CDR3aa: CASSFERYEQYF